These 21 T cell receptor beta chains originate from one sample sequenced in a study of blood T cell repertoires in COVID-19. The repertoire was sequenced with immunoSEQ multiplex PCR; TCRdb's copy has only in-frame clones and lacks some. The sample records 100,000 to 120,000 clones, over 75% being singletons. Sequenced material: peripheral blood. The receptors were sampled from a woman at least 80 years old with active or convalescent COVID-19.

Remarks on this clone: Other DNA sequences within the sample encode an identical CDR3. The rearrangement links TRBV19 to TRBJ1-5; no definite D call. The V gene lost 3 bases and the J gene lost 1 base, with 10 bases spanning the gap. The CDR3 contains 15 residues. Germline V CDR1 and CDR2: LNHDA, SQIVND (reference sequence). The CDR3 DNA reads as TGTGCCAGTAGTATCGGAGGGATGAGCAATCAGCCCCAGCATTTT. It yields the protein CASSIGGMSNQPQHF. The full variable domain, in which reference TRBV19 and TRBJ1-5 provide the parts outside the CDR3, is DGGITQSPKYLFRKEGQNVTLSCEQNLNHDAMYWYRQDPGQGLRLIYYSQIVNDFQKGDIAEGYSVSREKKESFPLTVTSAQKNPTAFYLCASSIGGMSNQPQHFGDGTRLSIL.

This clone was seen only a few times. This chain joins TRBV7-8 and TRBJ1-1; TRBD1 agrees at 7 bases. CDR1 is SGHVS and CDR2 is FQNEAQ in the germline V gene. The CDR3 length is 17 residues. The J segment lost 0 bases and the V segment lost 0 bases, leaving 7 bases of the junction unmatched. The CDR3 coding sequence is TGTGCCAGCAGCTTAGCCATTTGGGACAGTTTGAACACTGAAGCTTTCTTT. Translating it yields CASSLAIWDSLNTEAFF.

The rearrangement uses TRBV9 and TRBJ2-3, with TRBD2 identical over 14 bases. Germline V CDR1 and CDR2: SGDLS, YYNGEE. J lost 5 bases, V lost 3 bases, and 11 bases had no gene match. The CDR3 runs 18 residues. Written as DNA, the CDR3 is TGTGCCAGCAGCGGATCGACTAGCGGGAGGGTAACAGGAGATACGCAGTATTTT. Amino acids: CASSGSTSGRVTGDTQYF.

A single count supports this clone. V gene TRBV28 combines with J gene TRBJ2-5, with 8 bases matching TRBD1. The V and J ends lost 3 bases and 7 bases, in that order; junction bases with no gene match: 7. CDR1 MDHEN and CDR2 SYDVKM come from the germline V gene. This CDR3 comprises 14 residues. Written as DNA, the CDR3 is TGTGCCAGCAGTTTCCAGGACAGGGCTGGGACCCAGTACTTC. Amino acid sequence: CASSFQDRAGTQYF.

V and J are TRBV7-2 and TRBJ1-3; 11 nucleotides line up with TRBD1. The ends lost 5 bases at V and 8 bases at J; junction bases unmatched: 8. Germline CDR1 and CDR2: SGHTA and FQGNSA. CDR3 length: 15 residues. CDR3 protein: CASSARTGGLDTIYF. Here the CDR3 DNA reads TGTGCCAGCAGCGCCCGGACAGGGGGCTTGGACACCATATATTTT.

CDR3 sequence: CASSPPGRETQYF. CDR3 coding DNA: TGTGCCAGCTCACCACCGGGGAGAGAGACCCAGTACTTC. The rearrangement joins TRBV18 to TRBJ2-5; perhaps TRBD2 as D (5 bases). The V and J ends lost 0 bases and 4 bases respectively, with 6 bases between them. CDR3 length: 13 residues. Per germline, CDR1 KGHSH and CDR2 LQKENI. Together with reference TRBV18 and TRBJ2-5, the CDR3 gives the full variable domain: NAGVMQNPRHLVRRRGQEARLRCSPMKGHSHVYWYRQLPEEGLKFMVYLQKENIIDESGMPKERFSAEFPKEGPSILRIQQVVRGDSAAYFCASSPPGRETQYFGPGTRLLVL.

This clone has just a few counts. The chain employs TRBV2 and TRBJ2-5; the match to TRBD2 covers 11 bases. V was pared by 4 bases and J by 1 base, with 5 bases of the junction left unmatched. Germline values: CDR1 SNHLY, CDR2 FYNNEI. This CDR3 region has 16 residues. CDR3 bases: TGTGCCAGCAGTGGAAGACTAGCGGGGCTCCAAGAGACCCAGTACTTC. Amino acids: CASSGRLAGLQETQYF. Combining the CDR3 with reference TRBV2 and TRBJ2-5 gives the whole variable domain EPEVTQTPSHQVTQMGQEVILRCVPISNHLYFYWYRQILGQKVEFLVSFYNNEISEKSEIFDDQFSVERPDGSNFTLKIRSTKLEDSAMYFCASSGRLAGLQETQYFGPGTRLLVL.

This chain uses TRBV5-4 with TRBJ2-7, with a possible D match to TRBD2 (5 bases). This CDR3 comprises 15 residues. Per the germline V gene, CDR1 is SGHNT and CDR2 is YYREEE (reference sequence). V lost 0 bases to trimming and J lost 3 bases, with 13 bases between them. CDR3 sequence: CASSLGLAGGYEQYF. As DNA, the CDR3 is TGTGCCAGCAGCTTGGGGCTAGCTGGAGGCTACGAGCAGTACTTC. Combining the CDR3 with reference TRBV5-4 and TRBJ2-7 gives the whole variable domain ETGVTQSPTHLIKTRGQQVTLRCSSQSGHNTVSWYQQALGQGPQFIFQYYREEENGRGNFPPRFSGLQFPNYSSELNVNALELDDSALYLCASSLGLAGGYEQYFGPGTRLTVT.

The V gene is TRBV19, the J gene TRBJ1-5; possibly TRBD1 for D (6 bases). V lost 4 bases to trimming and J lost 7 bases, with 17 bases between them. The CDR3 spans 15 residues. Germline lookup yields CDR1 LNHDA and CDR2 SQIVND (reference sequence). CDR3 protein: CASSTPGGGRQPQHF. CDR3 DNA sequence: TGTGCCAGTAGTACACCCGGCGGGGGCAGGCAGCCCCAGCATTTT.

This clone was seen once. The CDR3 loop is CASSQGRVGELFF. CDR3 sequence (DNA): TGTGCCAGCAGCCAAGGGAGAGTCGGGGAGCTGTTTTTT. The V call is TRBV7-2, the J call TRBJ2-2; perhaps TRBD2 as D (5 bases). CDR3 length: 13 residues. The germline CDR1 and CDR2 sequences are SGHTA and FQGNSA. Trimming cost V 5 bases and J 7 bases, with 11 bases left between them.

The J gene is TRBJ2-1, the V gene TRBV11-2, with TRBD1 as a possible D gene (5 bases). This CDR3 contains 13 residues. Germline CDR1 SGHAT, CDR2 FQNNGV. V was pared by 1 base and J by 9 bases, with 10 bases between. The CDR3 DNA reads TGTGCCAGCAGCTTAGCAGGGTACGGTGAGCAGTTCTTC. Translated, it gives CASSLAGYGEQFF.

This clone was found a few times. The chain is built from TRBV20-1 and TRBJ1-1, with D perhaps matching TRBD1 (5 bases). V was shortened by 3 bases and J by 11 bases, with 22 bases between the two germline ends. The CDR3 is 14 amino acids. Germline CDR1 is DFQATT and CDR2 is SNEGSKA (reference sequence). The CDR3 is CSASVIREGRLAFF. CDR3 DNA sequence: TGCAGTGCTAGTGTTATCAGGGAGGGAAGGTTGGCTTTCTTT.

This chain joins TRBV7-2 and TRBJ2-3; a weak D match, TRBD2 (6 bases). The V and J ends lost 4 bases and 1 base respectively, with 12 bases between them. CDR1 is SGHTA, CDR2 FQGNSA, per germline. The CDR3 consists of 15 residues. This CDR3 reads CASSSLSGRTDTQYF. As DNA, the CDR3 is TGTGCCAGCAGCTCCCTCAGCGGGCGCACAGATACGCAGTATTTT.

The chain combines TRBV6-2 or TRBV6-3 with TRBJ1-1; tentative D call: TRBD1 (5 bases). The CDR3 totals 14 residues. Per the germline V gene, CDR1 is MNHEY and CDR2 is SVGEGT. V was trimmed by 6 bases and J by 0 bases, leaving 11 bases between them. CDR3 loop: CASSRGTLNTEAFF. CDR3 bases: TGTGCCAGCAGCCGAGGGACTTTGAACACTGAAGCTTTCTTT.

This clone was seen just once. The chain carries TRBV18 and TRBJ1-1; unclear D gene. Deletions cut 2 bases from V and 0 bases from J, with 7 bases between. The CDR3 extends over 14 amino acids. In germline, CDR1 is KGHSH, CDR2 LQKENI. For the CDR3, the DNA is TGTGCCAGCTCACCAACCACTTTGAACACTGAAGCTTTCTTT. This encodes CASSPTTLNTEAFF.

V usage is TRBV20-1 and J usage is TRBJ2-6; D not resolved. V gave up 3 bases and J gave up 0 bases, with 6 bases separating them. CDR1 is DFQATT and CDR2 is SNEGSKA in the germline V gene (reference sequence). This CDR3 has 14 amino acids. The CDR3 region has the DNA TGCAGTGCTAGTGCAAACTCTGGGGCCAACGTCCTGACTTTC. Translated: CSASANSGANVLTF.

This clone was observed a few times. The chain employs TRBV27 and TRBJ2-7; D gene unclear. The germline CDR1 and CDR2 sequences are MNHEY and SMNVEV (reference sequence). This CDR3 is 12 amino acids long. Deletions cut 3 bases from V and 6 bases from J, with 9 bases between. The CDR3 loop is CASSLVGGEQYF. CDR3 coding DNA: TGTGCCAGCAGTTTGGTCGGTGGCGAGCAGTACTTC.

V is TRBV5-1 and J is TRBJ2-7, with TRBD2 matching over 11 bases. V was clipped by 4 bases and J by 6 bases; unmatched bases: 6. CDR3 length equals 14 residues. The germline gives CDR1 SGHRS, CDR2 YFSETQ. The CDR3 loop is CASSPTSGSFEQYF. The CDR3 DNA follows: TGCGCCAGCAGCCCCACTAGCGGGAGTTTCGAGCAGTACTTC.

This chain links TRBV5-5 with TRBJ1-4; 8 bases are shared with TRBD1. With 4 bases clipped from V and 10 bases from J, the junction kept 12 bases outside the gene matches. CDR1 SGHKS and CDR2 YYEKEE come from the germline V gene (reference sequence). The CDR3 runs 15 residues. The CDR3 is CASSAQGVPAGKLFF. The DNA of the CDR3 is TGTGCCAGCAGCGCACAGGGGGTCCCGGCGGGAAAACTGTTTTTT.

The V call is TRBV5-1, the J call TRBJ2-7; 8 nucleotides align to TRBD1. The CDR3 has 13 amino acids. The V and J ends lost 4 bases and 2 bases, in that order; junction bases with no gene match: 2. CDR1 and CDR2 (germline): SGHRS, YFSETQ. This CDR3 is CASSVTGAYEQYF. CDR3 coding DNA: TGCGCCAGCAGCGTGACAGGGGCCTACGAGCAGTACTTC.

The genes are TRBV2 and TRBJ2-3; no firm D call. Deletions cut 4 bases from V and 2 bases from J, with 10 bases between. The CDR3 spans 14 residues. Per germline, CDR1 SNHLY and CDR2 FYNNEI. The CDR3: CASSGILSTDTQYF. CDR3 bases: TGTGCCAGCAGTGGTATCCTCTCCACAGATACGCAGTATTTT.